This T cell receptor beta chain stems from a study of blood T cell repertoires in COVID-19. The wider study: Acute-phase and convalescent COVID-19 samples originated in the United States, Italy and Spain. Sample material is recorded as cDNA or gDNA derived from T cells, B-cell-depleted T cells, or PBMCs.

V was shortened by 3 bases and J by 8 bases, with 10 bases between the two germline ends. CDR3 length: 13 amino acids. Germline V gene sequence: CDR1 SEHNR, CDR2 FQNEAQ (reference sequence). In the study's own analysis: Amplification of reference gene primers provided the estimated nucleated cell counts. Sequencing was performed with immunoSEQ multiplex PCR; in TCRdb, only in-frame clones are kept and a portion is missing. V and J calls plus clone size are reproduced from that table; the DNA served to infer D and trimming. The data show over 120,000 clones, roughly 80% seen once. Material: peripheral blood. The genes are TRBV7-9 and TRBJ1-4; a weak D match, TRBD1 (5 bases). The sequence was obtained from a woman of 80 years or more with acute or convalescent COVID-19. In DNA, the CDR3 is TGTGCCAGCAGCTTGGGGGGGACCGAAAAACTGTTTTTT. It translates to CASSLGGTEKLFF. Combining the CDR3 with reference TRBV7-9 and TRBJ1-4 gives the whole variable domain DTGVSQNPRHKITKRGQNVTFRCDPISEHNRLYWYRQTLGQGPEFLTYFQNEAQLEKSRLLSDRFSAERPKGSFSTLEIQRTEQGDSAMYLCASSLGGTEKLFFGSGTQLSVL.